These 19 T cell receptor beta chains were sequenced from one sample in a study of early T cells in non-severe SARS-CoV-2 infection. From the 5' RACE reads, TCRdb called clonotypes with MiXCR, one entry per CDR3 protein. Of 74,000 or so distinct CDR3 sequences listed, around 10% are singletons. Specimen: whole blood. The receptors were gathered from an adult who was a healthcare worker with PCR-confirmed SARS-CoV-2 infection or an uninfected control (not recorded which).

This clonotype was counted a few times. The V call is TRBV5-1, the J call TRBJ2-2, with 7 bases matching TRBD1. The CDR3 contains 16 residues. CDR1 SGHRS and CDR2 YFSETQ come from the germline V gene. After removal of 4 bases from V and 4 bases from J, the junction contained 10 bases not matched to a gene. The CDR3 coding sequence is TGCGCCAGCAGCCCCTTACAGGGGTATGGCACCGGGGAGCTGTTTTTT. Translating it yields CASSPLQGYGTGELFF.

This clonotype was picked up a small number of times. The chain carries TRBV12-3 or TRBV12-4 and TRBJ2-7, with D unclear. Trimming took off 4 bases at V and 6 bases at J, with 7 bases between the two ends. This CDR3 has 11 residues. The DNA of the CDR3 is TGTGCCAGCAGTTCACTCAGCGAGCAGTACTTC. Its protein is CASSSLSEQYF.

This clonotype showed up just a few times. The chain has TRBV29-1 and TRBJ1-5; unclear D gene. The germline CDR1 and CDR2 sequences are SQVTM and ANQGSEA. Trimming pared 5 bases from V and 2 bases from J, leaving 7 bases between. The CDR3 runs to 12 residues. The DNA for the CDR3 is TGCAGCGTTTCGTGGGGCAATCAGCCCCAGCATTTT. It translates to CSVSWGNQPQHF.

Many counts were recorded for this clonotype. The chain has TRBV20-1 and TRBJ2-7; a weak D match, TRBD1 (6 bases). The CDR3 runs 14 residues. V lost 3 bases, J lost 2 bases, and 14 bases lay in between. Germline-derived CDR1 and CDR2 are DFQATT and SNEGSKA (reference sequence). For the CDR3, the DNA is TGCAGTGCTAGTTTGCAGGGGCGCCCCTACGAGCAGTACTTC. Residues: CSASLQGRPYEQYF.

In its sample, this clonotype was seen a few times. The rearrangement joins TRBV30 to TRBJ2-3; TRBD2 matches at 9 bases. The CDR3 covers 13 residues. Per germline, CDR1 GTSNPN and CDR2 SVGIG (reference sequence). With V trimmed by 4 bases and J by 4 bases, 3 bases remained unmatched. The CDR3 DNA follows: TGTGCCTGGACTAGCGGGGTGGCAGATACGCAGTATTTT. Its translation is CAWTSGVADTQYF.

This clonotype was observed at least ten times. V is TRBV5-1 and J is TRBJ2-7; D is unclear. Germline V gives CDR1 SGHRS, CDR2 YFSETQ. V was shortened by 1 base and J by 2 bases, with 19 bases between the two germline ends. This CDR3 spans 17 amino acids. This CDR3 reads CASSLSKKGFDAYEQYF. CDR3 nucleotides: TGCGCCAGCAGCTTGAGCAAGAAAGGGTTTGACGCCTACGAGCAGTACTTC.

This clonotype was seen many times. This chain uses TRBV7-9 with TRBJ2-3, with D possibly being TRBD1 (6 bases). Germline CDR1 and CDR2: SEHNR and FQNEAQ (reference sequence). The CDR3 extends over 17 amino acids. V lost 6 bases and J 2 bases, leaving 21 bases between the germline ends. Here the CDR3 reads CASRAGTSARLTDTQYF. CDR3 in DNA: TGTGCCAGCAGAGCAGGGACATCTGCCCGCCTCACAGATACGCAGTATTTT.

In its sample, this clonotype was seen many times. This rearrangement joins TRBV6-5 to TRBJ1-1; D gene uncertain. CDR1 and CDR2 from the germline V gene are MNHEY and SVGAGI. The CDR3 totals 13 residues. V was cut by 7 bases and J by 5 bases, with 14 bases left in between. The DNA for the CDR3 is TGTGCCAGCACCCCTACCTTCGGGACTGAAGCTTTCTTT. This encodes CASTPTFGTEAFF.

This rearrangement joins TRBV7-2 to TRBJ2-3; 9 positions agree with TRBD2. Trimming took 1 base from V and 5 from J; bases not matched to a gene: 4. Germline V gene data show CDR1 as SGHTA and CDR2 as FQGNSA. The CDR3 has 15 residues. The CDR3 sequence: CASSLVGLAVDTQYF. CDR3 in DNA: TGTGCCAGCAGCTTAGTGGGACTAGCCGTAGATACGCAGTATTTT.

This chain links TRBV28 with TRBJ1-2; D not resolved. Trimming cost V 4 bases and J 0 bases, with 0 bases left between them. This CDR3 is built from 11 residues. CDR1 and CDR2 (germline): MDHEN, SYDVKM. CDR3 sequence (DNA): TGTGCCAGCAGTTCTAACTATGGCTACACCTTC. It codes for CASSSNYGYTF.

This clonotype was recorded at least ten times. This chain connects TRBV20-1 to TRBJ2-7, with TRBD1 identical over 7 bases. The CDR3 covers 14 residues. V lost 5 bases, J lost 3 bases, and 10 bases stayed unmatched. The germline CDR1 and CDR2 sequences are DFQATT and SNEGSKA (reference sequence). CDR3 nucleotides: TGCAGTGCTGCTAAACTGGACAGGAACTACGAGCAGTACTTC. Its protein is CSAAKLDRNYEQYF.

The table lists this clonotype with many counts. This chain uses TRBV28 with TRBJ1-6; D remains unclear. Germline V lookup: CDR1 MDHEN, CDR2 SYDVKM. Deletions cut 6 bases from V and 3 bases from J, with 12 bases between. The CDR3 runs 15 residues. The CDR3 coding sequence is TGTGCCAGCAGCCTCCCGGTCGTCTATAATTCACCCCTCCACTTT. Translating gives CASSLPVVYNSPLHF. Full variable domain (remainder filled in from reference TRBV28 and TRBJ1-6): DVKVTQSSRYLVKRTGEKVFLECVQDMDHENMFWYRQDPGLGLRLIYFSYDVKMKEKGDIPEGYSVSREKKERFSLILESASTNQTSMYLCASSLPVVYNSPLHFGNGTRLTVT.

This clonotype has only a few counts. The chain employs TRBV7-2 and TRBJ2-7; a weak D match, TRBD2 (5 bases). CDR1 is SGHTA, CDR2 FQGNSA, per germline. V was trimmed by 2 bases and J by 4 bases, leaving 9 bases between them. This CDR3 is 13 amino acids long. As DNA, the CDR3 is TGTGCCAGCAGCTTAATCGGGGTATACGAGCAGTACTTC. This translates into CASSLIGVYEQYF.

This clonotype was observed at least ten times. The chain couples TRBV6-5 to TRBJ1-5; a possible D gene is TRBD1 (6 bases). The germline gives CDR1 MNHEY, CDR2 SVGAGI. Between the trimmed V and J ends, which lost 3 bases and 6 bases, there was a span of 15 bases. This CDR3 contains 15 residues. In nucleotides, the CDR3 is TGTGCCAGCAGTTATGGCAGGGGATCAGGTCAGCCCCAGCATTTT. It translates to CASSYGRGSGQPQHF.

In this sample, this clonotype turned up many times. The chain employs TRBV7-9 and TRBJ1-2; D remains unclear. This CDR3 has 14 residues. The V and J ends lost 1 base and 6 bases respectively, with 12 bases between them. Germline V gene data show CDR1 as SEHNR and CDR2 as FQNEAQ (reference sequence). The chain's CDR3 is CASSLGLWDNGYTF. DNA of the CDR3: TGTGCCAGCAGCTTAGGGTTGTGGGATAATGGCTACACCTTC.

This clonotype was seen repeatedly, ten times or more. The rearrangement uses TRBV9 and TRBJ2-1, with 8 bases lining up with TRBD1. The CDR3 spans 14 residues. The germline CDR1 and CDR2 sequences are SGDLS and YYNGEE. V dropped 0 bases and J dropped 10; count of bases not matched to a gene: 6. The CDR3 region is CASSVVGQGKEQFF. For the CDR3, the DNA is TGTGCCAGCAGCGTAGTCGGACAGGGAAAGGAGCAGTTCTTC.

This clonotype was detected many times. The chain employs TRBV18 and TRBJ2-4, with 10 bases fitting TRBD2. The germline V gene encodes CDR1 KGHSH and CDR2 LQKENI. The CDR3 is made up of 15 amino acids. The ends lost 3 bases at V and 4 bases at J; junction bases unmatched: 3. In nucleotides, the CDR3 is TGTGCCAGCTCACCCGGACTAGCGGAGAAAAACATTCAGTACTTC. This gives the protein CASSPGLAEKNIQYF.

This clonotype was observed at least ten times. J is TRBJ2-2 and V is TRBV10-2; 7 bases are a match to TRBD1. V dropped 6 bases and J dropped 2; count of bases not matched to a gene: 3. Germline CDR1 WSHSY, CDR2 SAAADI. This CDR3 contains 14 residues. The CDR3 sequence: CASRQGPNTGELFF. The CDR3 region has the DNA TGCGCCAGCAGACAGGGGCCTAACACCGGGGAGCTGTTTTTT.

V is TRBV11-3 and J is TRBJ2-7; D is tentatively TRBD1 or TRBD2 (5 bases each). The CDR3 length is 15 residues. V was cut by 5 bases and J by 2 bases, with 16 bases left in between. Germline CDR1 is SGHNT and CDR2 is YENEEA. The CDR3: CASSGYGTPAYEQYF. As DNA, the CDR3 is TGTGCCAGCAGCGGCTACGGGACGCCTGCCTACGAGCAGTACTTC.